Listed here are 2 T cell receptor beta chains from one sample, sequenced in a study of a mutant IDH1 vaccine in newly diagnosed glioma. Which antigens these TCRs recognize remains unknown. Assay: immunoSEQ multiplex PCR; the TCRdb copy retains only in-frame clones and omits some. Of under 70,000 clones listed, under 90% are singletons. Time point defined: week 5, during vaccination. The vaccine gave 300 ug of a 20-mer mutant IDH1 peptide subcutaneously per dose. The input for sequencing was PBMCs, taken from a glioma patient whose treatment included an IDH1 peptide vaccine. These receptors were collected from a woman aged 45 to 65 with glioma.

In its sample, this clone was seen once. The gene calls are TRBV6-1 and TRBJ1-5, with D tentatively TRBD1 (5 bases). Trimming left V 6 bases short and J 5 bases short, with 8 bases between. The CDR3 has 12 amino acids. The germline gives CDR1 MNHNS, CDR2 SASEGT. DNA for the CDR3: TGTGCCAGCAGGGGAGGGGATCAGCCCCAGCATTTT. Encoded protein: CASRGGDQPQHF.

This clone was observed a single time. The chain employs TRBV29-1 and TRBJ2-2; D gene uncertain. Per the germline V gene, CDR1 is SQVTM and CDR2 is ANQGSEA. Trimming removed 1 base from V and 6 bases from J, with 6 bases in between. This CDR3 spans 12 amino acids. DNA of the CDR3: TGCAGCGTTGAAGTACTCCCCGGGGAGCTGTTTTTT. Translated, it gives CSVEVLPGELFF.